This T cell receptor (beta chain) is drawn from a study of blood T cell repertoires in COVID-19. Study in general: From the United States, Italy and Spain came samples of acute and convalescent COVID-19. T cells, B-cell-depleted T cells, or PBMCs provided the cDNA or gDNA that served as material.

The CDR3 has 13 residues. Trimming pared 0 bases from V and 1 base from J, leaving 5 bases between. The germline CDR1 and CDR2 sequences are SGHKS and YYEKEE (reference sequence). Authors' analysis steps: Estimation of nucleated cell counts was performed using reference gene primer amplification. The assay was immunoSEQ multiplex PCR, and TCRdb's table has in-frame clones only and misses some. For V, J and clone size, that table is used; D and trimming come from the DNA. The sample consists of approximately 120,000 clones, approximately 89% of them appearing once. This receptor was taken from a woman of 80 years or more with COVID-19, enrolled during active disease. The material sequenced was peripheral blood. The chain joins TRBV5-5 to TRBJ2-7; no reliable D call. DNA for the CDR3: TGTGCCAGCAGCTTGGGGCGGTCCTACGAGCAGTACTTC. Translated, it gives CASSLGRSYEQYF.